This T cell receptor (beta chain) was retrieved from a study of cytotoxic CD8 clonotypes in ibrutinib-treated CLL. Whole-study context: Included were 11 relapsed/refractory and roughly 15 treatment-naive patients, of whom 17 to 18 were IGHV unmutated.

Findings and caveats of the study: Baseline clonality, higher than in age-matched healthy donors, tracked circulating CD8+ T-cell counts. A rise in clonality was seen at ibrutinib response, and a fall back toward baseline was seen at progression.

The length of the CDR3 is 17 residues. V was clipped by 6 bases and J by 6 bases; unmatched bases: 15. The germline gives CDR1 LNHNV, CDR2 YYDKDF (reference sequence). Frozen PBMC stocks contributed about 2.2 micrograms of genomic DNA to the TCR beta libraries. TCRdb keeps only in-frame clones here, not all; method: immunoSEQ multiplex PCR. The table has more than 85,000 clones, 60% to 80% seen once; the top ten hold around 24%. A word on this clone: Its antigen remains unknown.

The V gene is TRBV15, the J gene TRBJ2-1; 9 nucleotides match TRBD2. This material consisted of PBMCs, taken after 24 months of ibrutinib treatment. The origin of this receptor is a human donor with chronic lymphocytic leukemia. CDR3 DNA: TGTGCCACCAGGGACGAGGGTGGGACTAGCAACCTCAATGAGCAGTTCTTC. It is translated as CATRDEGGTSNLNEQFF.